The clone carrying this T cell receptor (beta chain) was seen ten or more times. As yet, its antigen is unknown. This sample was included in a study of type 1 regulatory T cells. Study context: T-allo10 is an in vitro-generated, Tr1-enriched CD4 T cell product specific for alloantigen.

TCRdb processed the reads anew with MiXCR; each CDR3 protein has one entry. The sample yields tens of thousands of distinct CDR3 sequences, 9% to 15% seen once. Notes on the study in general: Tr1 cells had a more restricted TCR repertoire than non-Tr1 cells.

Trimming took 4 bases from V and 4 from J, leaving 15 bases between them. Germline V gives CDR1 SGHRS, CDR2 YFSETQ. The CDR3 totals 15 residues. Sequencing was done on a sample of cultured non-Tr1 T cells, either the whole culture or a sorted T cell fraction (not recorded which). The receptor's source is a human donor in good health. This chain joins TRBV5-1 and TRBJ2-4; D possibly matches TRBD1 or TRBD2 (5 bases each). Written as DNA, the CDR3 is TGCGCCAGCAGCAGGGACCGGGACGGAAAAAACATTCAGTACTTC. Amino acids: CASSRDRDGKNIQYF.